This T cell receptor (beta chain) is drawn from a study of blood T cell repertoires in COVID-19. In the original workflow: Estimation of nucleated cell counts was performed using reference gene primer amplification. Sequencing was performed with immunoSEQ multiplex PCR; in TCRdb, only in-frame clones are kept and a portion is missing. From that table come the V and J calls and clone size; the DNA was used to work out D and trimming. The sample yields 180,000 or so clones, roughly 90% seen once. The ends lost 3 bases at V and 6 bases at J; junction bases unmatched: 3. CDR3 length: 13 residues. Germline CDR1 reads SGDLS; CDR2 reads YYNGEE. Recruits, aged roughly 18 to 90 years, lived in 20 to 30 US areas. In assigning cohorts, the study relied on participant-reported clinical history.

Sequencing was done on a sample of PBMCs or T cells enriched from blood (not recorded which). The chain uses TRBV9 and TRBJ2-1; 7 bases align to TRBD2. This receptor was taken from a woman between 18 and 30 years old who had recovered from COVID-19. Here the CDR3 DNA reads TGTGCCAGCAGCGGTGCTAGCGGCAATGAGCAGTTCTTC. Translation gives CASSGASGNEQFF.